This TCR beta chain was captured in a study of cytomegalovirus exposure and HLA in healthy donors. Trimming stripped 6 bases from V and 10 bases from J, with 22 bases between. The CDR3 has 14 amino acids. Per the germline V gene, CDR1 is SGHNT and CDR2 is YYREEE (reference sequence). The PCR employed 60 Vbeta primers together with 13 Jbeta primers. Generated by immunoSEQ multiplex PCR, the TCRdb table keeps only in-frame clones and is missing some. The data show more than 80,000 clones, with more than 70% seen just once and around 4.3% held by the top ten. Study-wide findings and caveats: Reports described diagnosis of cytomegalovirus status by the classifier as highly specific and sensitive. Association of 15,000 to 20,000 TCR beta sequences with HLA alleles was found at 0.05 false discovery rate in a later analysis.

This clone is a singleton in its sample. Its antigen is undetermined. The genes are TRBV5-4 and TRBJ1-1; D possibly corresponds to TRBD1 (5 bases). The TCR was taken from a man in his fifties or sixties in good health and CMV-seronegative. Sequenced input: PBMCs. The CDR3 here is CASTVGGTIIPAFF. CDR3 bases: TGTGCCAGCACCGTTGGCGGGACTATCATTCCAGCTTTCTTT.